This paragraph reports one T cell receptor beta chain. Its antigen remains undetermined. Per-base qualities were not stored, and no clone one base away is much larger. The data belong to a study of cytomegalovirus exposure and HLA in healthy donors (dated by TCRdb to 2016 to 2017). Broadly, across the study: According to a later analysis, one platform produced both the 120 validation repertoires and the 620 or so repertoires of the first cohort. The study aimed to test whether signatures of past pathogen exposure could be identified by cataloging public T cell receptors. In addition to the first cohort of several hundred subjects, a separate validation cohort of 130 or so different subjects was used. To predict cytomegalovirus infection status, the study brought together high-throughput TCR immunosequencing, statistical association of individual TCRs with disease status, and machine learning. The paper's findings and limits, for the study overall: In the study, around 160 TCR beta chains were listed as associated with cytomegalovirus. In a later analysis, TCRs clustered in the first cohort were found to also tend to co-occur in the roughly 120 validation repertoires, with roughly 93% of cluster scores above 0. The authors suggested that the approach could potentially be extended to other disease states and immunological phenotypes. Across donors, most TCR sequences were observed very rarely, whereas some public TCRs were present in many individuals. In vitro tests confirmed that a few of the cytomegalovirus-associated TCR beta chains recognize cytomegalovirus antigens. The classifier was reported to diagnose cytomegalovirus status with high specificity and sensitivity in both the original and validation cohorts. A later analysis had no HLA typing for the validation cohort, so co-occurrence there was scored across all 130 or so repertoires.

At the junction V is shortened by 4 bases and J by 7 bases; bases outside the gene matches: 14. CDR1 SGHKS and CDR2 YYEKEE are derived from the germline V gene (reference sequence). Reading from cysteine to phenylalanine, the CDR3 counts 15 amino acids. The sequence is cut down to CDR3 DNA, 45 bases in frame from base 1. Separate from the roughly 660-subject first cohort, the validation cohort of some 130 subjects was the group to which the donors belonged. Library prep was done by the immunoSEQ multiplex PCR assay. The paper's processing steps were these. A statistical classification framework was developed to diagnose cytomegalovirus status using the catalog of TCR beta chain sequences. This immuneACCESS table, as held by TCRdb, lists in-frame sequences with V and J called but not all clones. Of the missing ones, under half trace to an unresolved V gene in checked studies; the others have no known cause. V and J calls and clone size are given by that table; D and trimming were obtained from the DNA. The sample profile shows some 170,000 clones; roughly nine tenths of them were found once. Of the sample, roughly 3% falls within the top ten clones.

The clonotype was recovered from a man younger than 35 in good health and CMV-seropositive. Sequenced input: PBMCs. This chain is built from TRBV5-5 and TRBJ2-7, with 7 bases aligning to TRBD1. The CDR3 protein sequence reads: CASSASTGRVREQYF. The nucleotide sequence reads as follows: TGTGCCAGCAGCGCCTCGACAGGGCGAGTAAGGGAGCAGTACTTC.